Here is one T cell receptor (beta chain) with its context. What it binds is not known. The sample comes from a study of T cells expressing NK-cell markers. Germline lookup yields CDR1 SGHRS and CDR2 YFSETQ. The CDR3 contains 19 residues. Study outcomes and limitations: For about six donors, the dominant NKG2C+ clonotypes made up about 1.0-7.5% of their CD8+ T cells.

TCRdb reprocessed the 5' RACE reads, keeping one entry per CDR3 protein, no DNA. Its table lists about 460,000 distinct CDR3 sequences. The receptor's source is a woman in her fifties or sixties in good health. This sequence joins TRBV5-1 and TRBJ2-1; TCRdb outputs TRBD1, but without DNA this stays unchecked. The sample was blood T cells: a sorted CD56 or NKG2C T cell subset, CD4+ or CD8+ T cells, or bulk PBMC T cells (not recorded which). The CDR3 spells CASSSRAKSQILGSNEQFF.